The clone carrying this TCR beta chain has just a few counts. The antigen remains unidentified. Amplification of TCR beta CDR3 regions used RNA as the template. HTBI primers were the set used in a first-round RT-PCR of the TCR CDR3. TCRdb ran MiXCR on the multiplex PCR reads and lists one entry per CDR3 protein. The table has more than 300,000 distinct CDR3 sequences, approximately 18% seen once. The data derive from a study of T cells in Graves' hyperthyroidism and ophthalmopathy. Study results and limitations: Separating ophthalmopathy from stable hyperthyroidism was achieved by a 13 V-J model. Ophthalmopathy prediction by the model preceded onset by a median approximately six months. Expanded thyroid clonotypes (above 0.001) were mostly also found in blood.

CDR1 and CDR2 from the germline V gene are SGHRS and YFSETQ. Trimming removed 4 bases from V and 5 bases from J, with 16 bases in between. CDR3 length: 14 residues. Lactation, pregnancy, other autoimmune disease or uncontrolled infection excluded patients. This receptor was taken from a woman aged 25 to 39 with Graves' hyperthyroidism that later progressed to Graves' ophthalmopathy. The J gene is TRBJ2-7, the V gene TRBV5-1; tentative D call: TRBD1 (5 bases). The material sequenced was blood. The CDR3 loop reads CASSLGAADDEQYF. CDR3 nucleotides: TGCGCCAGCAGCCTTGGGGCGGCTGACGACGAGCAGTACTTC.